This T cell receptor (beta chain) was obtained from a study of PD-1 blockade in classical Hodgkin lymphoma. Findings and caveats of the study: The origin of the repertoire differences remains undefined, with disease activity or prior therapy as possible causes. Newly diagnosed patients were reported to exhibit reduced baseline TCR diversity relative to healthy donors.

About this clone itself: The target antigen is unknown.

The CDR3 runs to 13 residues. Unmatched junction bases numbered 4, after V lost 4 bases and J lost 7 bases. Germline CDR1 SGHRS, CDR2 YFSETQ. Repertoires were generated with immunoSEQ multiplex PCR, while TCRdb's copy carries only in-frame clones and drops some. The sample yields just over 14,000 clones, around 88% seen once. All patients experienced relapse after autologous stem cell transplantation, and brentuximab vedotin exposure was variable. The rearrangement links TRBV5-1 to TRBJ1-2; TRBD1 matches 10 bases. The sequence derives from a human donor with classical Hodgkin lymphoma. The specimen comprised peripheral blood mononuclear cells (PBMCs), sampled before the second cycle of nivolumab. The CDR3 loop is CASSPRDRGGYTF. CDR3 bases: TGCGCCAGCAGCCCACGGGACAGGGGTGGCTACACCTTC.